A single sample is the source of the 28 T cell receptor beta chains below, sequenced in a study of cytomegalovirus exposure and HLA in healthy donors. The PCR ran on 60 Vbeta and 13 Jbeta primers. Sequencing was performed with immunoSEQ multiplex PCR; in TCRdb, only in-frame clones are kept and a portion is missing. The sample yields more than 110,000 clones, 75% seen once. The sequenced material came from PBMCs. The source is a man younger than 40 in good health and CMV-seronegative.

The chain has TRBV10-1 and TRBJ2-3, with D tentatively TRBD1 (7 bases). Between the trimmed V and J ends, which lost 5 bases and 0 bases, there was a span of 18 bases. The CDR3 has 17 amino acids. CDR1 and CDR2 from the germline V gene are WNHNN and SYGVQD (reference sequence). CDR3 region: CASSLRGDHSSTDTQYF. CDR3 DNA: TGCGCCAGCAGTCTCAGGGGGGACCATTCTAGCACAGATACGCAGTATTTT.

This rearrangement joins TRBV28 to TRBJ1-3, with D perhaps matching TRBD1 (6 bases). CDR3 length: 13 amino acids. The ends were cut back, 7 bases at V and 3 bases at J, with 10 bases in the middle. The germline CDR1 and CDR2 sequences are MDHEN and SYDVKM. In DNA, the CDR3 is TGTGCCAGCACGGGGGGCGGTGGAAACACCATATATTTT. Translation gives CASTGGGGNTIYF. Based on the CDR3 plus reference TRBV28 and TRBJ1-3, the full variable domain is DVKVTQSSRYLVKRTGEKVFLECVQDMDHENMFWYRQDPGLGLRLIYFSYDVKMKEKGDIPEGYSVSREKKERFSLILESASTNQTSMYLCASTGGGGNTIYFGEGSWLTVV.

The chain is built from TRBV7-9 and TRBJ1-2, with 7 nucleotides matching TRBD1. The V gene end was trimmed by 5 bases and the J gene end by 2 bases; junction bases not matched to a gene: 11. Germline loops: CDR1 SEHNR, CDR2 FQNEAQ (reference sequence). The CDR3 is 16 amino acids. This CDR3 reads CASSRTPGQLNYGYTF. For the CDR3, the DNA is TGTGCCAGCAGCCGAACTCCGGGACAGCTAAACTATGGCTACACCTTC. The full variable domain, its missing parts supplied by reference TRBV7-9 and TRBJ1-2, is DTGVSQNPRHKITKRGQNVTFRCDPISEHNRLYWYRQTLGQGPEFLTYFQNEAQLEKSRLLSDRFSAERPKGSFSTLEIQRTEQGDSAMYLCASSRTPGQLNYGYTFGSGTRLTVV.

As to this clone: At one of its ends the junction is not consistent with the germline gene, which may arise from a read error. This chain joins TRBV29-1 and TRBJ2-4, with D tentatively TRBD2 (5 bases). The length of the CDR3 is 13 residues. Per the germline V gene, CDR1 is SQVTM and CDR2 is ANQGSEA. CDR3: CSVRGLVTNSQYF. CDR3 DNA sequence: TGCAGCGTCCGCGGACTTGTTACAAACAGTCAGTACTTC.

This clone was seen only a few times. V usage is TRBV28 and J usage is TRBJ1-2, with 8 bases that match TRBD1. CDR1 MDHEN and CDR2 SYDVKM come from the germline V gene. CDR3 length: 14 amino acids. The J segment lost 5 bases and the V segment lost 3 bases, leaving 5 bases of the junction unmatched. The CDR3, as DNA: TGTGCCAGCAGTTTTGGACAGGGCGATTATGGCTACACCTTC. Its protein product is CASSFGQGDYGYTF.

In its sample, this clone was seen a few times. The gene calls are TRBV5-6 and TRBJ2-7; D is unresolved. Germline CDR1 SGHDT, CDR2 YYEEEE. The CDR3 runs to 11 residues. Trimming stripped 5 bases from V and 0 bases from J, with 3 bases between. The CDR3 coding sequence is TGTGCCAGCAGTTACTCCTACGAGCAGTACTTC. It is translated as CASSYSYEQYF.

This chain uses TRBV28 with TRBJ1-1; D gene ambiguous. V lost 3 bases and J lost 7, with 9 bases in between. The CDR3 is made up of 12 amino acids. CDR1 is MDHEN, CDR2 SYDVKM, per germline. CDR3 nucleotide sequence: TGTGCCAGCAGTTTTTACTCCGGTGAAGCTTTCTTT. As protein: CASSFYSGEAFF.

The CDR3 region has the DNA TGCAGTGGGCCAGGGTTCGAGCAGTACTTC. Translated, it gives CSGPGFEQYF. V and J are TRBV20-1 and TRBJ2-7, with D perhaps TRBD1 (5 bases). The CDR3 consists of 10 residues. The germline V gene encodes CDR1 DFQATT and CDR2 SNEGSKA (reference sequence). Trimming removed 7 bases at V and 6 bases at J, with 10 bases between.

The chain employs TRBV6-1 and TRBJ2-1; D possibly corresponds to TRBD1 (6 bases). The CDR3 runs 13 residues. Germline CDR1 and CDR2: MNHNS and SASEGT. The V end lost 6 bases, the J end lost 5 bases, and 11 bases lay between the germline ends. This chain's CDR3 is CASSKDRDNEQFF. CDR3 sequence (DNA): TGTGCCAGCAGCAAGGACAGAGACAATGAGCAGTTCTTC.

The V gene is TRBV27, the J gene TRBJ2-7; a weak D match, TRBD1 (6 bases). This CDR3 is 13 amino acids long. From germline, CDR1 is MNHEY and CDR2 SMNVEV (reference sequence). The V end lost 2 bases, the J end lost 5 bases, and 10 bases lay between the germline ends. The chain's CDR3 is CASSLTGRDEQYF. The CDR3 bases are TGTGCCAGCAGTTTAACAGGGCGAGACGAGCAGTACTTC.

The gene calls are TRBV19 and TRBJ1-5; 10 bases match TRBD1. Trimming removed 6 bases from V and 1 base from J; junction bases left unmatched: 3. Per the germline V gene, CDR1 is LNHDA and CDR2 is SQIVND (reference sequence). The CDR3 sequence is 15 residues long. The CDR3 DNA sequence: TGTGCCAGTAGCCCGGGACAGGGGAGCAATCAGCCCCAGCATTTT. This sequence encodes CASSPGQGSNQPQHF. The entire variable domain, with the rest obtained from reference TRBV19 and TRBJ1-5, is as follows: DGGITQSPKYLFRKEGQNVTLSCEQNLNHDAMYWYRQDPGQGLRLIYYSQIVNDFQKGDIAEGYSVSREKKESFPLTVTSAQKNPTAFYLCASSPGQGSNQPQHFGDGTRLSIL.

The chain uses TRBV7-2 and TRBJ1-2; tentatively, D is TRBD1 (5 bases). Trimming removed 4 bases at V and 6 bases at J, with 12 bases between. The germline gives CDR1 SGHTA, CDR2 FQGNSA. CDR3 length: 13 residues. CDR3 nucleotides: TGTGCCAGCAGCTCCACCCTACAGGATGGCTACACCTTC. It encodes CASSSTLQDGYTF.

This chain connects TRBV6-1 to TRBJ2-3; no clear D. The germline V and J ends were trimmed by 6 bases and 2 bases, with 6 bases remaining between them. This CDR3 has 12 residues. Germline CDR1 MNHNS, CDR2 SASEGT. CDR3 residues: CASSGTTDTQYF. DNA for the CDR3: TGTGCCAGCAGCGGTACCACAGATACGCAGTATTTT.

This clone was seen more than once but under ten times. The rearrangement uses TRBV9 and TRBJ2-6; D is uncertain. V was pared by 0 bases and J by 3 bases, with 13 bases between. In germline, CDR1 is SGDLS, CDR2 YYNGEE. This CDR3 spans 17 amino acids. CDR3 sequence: CASSVDPGAYGANVLTF. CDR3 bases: TGTGCCAGCAGCGTAGATCCCGGAGCGTATGGGGCCAACGTCCTGACTTTC. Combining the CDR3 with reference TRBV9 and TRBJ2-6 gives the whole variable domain DSGVTQTPKHLITATGQRVTLRCSPRSGDLSVYWYQQSLDQGLQFLIQYYNGEERAKGNILERFSAQQFPDLHSELNLSSLELGDSALYFCASSVDPGAYGANVLTFGAGSRLTVL.

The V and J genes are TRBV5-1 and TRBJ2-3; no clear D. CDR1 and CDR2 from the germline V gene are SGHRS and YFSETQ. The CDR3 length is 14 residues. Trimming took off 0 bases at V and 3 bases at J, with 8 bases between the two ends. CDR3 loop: CASSLGQVTDTQYF. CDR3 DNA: TGCGCCAGCAGCTTGGGACAAGTTACAGATACGCAGTATTTT.

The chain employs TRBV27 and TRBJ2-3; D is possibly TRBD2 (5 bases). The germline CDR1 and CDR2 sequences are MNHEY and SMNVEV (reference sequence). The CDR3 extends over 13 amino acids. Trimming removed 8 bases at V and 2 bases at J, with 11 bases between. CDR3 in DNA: TGTGCCAGCCGTTGGAGGCTCACAGATACGCAGTATTTT. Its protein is CASRWRLTDTQYF.

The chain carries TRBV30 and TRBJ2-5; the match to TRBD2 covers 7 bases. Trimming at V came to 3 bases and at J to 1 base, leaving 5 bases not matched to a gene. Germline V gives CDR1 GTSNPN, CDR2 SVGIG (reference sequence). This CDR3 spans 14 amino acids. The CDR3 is CAWSGLAVQETQYF. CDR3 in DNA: TGTGCCTGGAGCGGCCTAGCGGTCCAAGAGACCCAGTACTTC.

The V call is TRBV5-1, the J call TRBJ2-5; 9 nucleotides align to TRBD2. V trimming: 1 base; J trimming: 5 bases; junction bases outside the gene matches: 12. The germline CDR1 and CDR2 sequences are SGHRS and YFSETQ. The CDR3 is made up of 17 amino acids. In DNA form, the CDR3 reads TGCGCCAGCAGCTTGTATTTTGCGGGAGGGTTCGAGGAGACCCAGTACTTC. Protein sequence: CASSLYFAGGFEETQYF. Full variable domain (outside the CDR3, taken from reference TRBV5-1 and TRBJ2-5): KAGVTQTPRYLIKTRGQQVTLSCSPISGHRSVSWYQQTPGQGLQFLFEYFSETQRNKGNFPGRFSGRQFSNSRSEMNVSTLELGDSALYLCASSLYFAGGFEETQYFGPGTRLLVL.

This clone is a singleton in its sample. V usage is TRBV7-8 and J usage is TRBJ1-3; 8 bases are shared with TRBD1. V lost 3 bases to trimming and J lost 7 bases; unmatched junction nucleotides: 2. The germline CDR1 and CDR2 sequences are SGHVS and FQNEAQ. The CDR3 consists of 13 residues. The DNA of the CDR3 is TGTGCCAGCAGCTTGGACAGGGTGAACACCATATATTTT. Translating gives CASSLDRVNTIYF.

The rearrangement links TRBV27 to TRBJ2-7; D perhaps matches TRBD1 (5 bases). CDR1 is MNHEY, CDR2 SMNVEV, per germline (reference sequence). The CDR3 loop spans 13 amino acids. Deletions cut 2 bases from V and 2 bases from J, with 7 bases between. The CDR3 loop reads CASSLGRAYEQYF. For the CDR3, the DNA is TGTGCCAGCAGTTTAGGCAGGGCCTACGAGCAGTACTTC.

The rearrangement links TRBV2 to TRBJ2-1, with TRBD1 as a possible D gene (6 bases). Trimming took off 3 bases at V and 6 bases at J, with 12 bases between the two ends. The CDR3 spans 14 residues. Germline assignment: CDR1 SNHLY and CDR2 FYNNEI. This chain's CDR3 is CASSDGGGGNEQFF. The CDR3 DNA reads TGTGCCAGCAGTGATGGGGGCGGAGGCAATGAGCAGTTCTTC.

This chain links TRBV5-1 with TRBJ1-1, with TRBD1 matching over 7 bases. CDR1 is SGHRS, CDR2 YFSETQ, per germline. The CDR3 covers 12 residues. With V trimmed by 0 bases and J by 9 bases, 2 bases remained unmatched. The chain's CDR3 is CASSLDRGKAFF. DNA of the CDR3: TGCGCCAGCAGCTTGGACAGGGGAAAAGCTTTCTTT.

The CDR3 loop is CASRASQGSLTEAFF. The CDR3 DNA reads TGCGCCAGCAGGGCCTCACAGGGGTCGCTCACTGAAGCTTTCTTT. The chain joins TRBV10-1 to TRBJ1-1; TRBD1 matches 7 bases. Unmatched junction bases numbered 11, after V lost 6 bases and J lost 4 bases. The CDR3 runs to 15 residues. Germline V gives CDR1 WNHNN, CDR2 SYGVQD (reference sequence).

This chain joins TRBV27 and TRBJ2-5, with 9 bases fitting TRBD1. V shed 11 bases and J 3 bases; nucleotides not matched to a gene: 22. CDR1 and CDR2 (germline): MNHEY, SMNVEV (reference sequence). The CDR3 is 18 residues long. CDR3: CAGYGTGRRIIREETQYF. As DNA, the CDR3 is TGTGCCGGGTATGGGACAGGGCGGAGGATAATTAGGGAAGAGACCCAGTACTTC.

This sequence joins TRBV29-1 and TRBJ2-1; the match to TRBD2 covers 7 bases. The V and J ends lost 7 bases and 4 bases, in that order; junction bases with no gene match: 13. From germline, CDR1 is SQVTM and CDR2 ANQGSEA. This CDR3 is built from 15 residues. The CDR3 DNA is TGCAGCGCCCCTGCCCCTAGCGGAAAATACAATGAGCAGTTCTTC. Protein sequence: CSAPAPSGKYNEQFF.

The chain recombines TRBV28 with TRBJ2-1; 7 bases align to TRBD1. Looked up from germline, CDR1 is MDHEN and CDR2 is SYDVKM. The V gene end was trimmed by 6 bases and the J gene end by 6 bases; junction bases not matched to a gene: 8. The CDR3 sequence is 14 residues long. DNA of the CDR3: TGTGCCAGCAGCCCAAGACAGGGTTTCAATGAGCAGTTCTTC. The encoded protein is CASSPRQGFNEQFF.

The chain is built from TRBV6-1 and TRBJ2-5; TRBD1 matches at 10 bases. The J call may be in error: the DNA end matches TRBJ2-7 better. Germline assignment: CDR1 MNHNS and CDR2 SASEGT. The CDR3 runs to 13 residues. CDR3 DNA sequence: TGTGCCAGCAGTGAAAGGGACAGGGGCGAGCAGTACTTC. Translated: CASSERDRGEQYF.

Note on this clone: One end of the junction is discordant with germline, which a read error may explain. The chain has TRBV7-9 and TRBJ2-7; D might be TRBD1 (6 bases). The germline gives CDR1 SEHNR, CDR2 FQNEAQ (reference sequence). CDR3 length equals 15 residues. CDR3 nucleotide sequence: TGTTCCAGCAGCTTACCCCAGGGGCCTATTGCCGAGCAGTACTTC. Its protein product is CSSSLPQGPIAEQYF.